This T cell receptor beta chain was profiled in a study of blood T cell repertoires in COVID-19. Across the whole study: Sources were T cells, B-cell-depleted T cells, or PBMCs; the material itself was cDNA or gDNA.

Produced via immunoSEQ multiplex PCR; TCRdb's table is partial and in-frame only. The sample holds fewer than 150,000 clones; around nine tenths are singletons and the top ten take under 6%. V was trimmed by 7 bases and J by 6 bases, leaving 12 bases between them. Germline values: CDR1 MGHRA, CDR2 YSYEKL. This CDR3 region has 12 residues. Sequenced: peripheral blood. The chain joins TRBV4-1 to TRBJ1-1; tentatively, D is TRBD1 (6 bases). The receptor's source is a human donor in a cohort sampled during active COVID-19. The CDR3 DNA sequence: TGCGCCAGCACCCAGCCAGGGGCTGAAGCTTTCTTT. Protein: CASTQPGAEAFF.